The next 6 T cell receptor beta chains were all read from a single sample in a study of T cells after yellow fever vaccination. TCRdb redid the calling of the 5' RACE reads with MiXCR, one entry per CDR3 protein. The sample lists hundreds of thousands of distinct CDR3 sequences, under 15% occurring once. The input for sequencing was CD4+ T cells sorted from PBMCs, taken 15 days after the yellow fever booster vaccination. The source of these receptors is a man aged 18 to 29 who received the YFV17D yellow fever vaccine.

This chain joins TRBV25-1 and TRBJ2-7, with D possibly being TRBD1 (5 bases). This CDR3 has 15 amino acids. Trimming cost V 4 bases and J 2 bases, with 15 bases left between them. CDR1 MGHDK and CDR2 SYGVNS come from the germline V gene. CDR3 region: CASSAPSRGPYEQYV. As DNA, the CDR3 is TGTGCCAGCAGTGCCCCCTCAAGGGGTCCCTACGAGCAGTACGTC.

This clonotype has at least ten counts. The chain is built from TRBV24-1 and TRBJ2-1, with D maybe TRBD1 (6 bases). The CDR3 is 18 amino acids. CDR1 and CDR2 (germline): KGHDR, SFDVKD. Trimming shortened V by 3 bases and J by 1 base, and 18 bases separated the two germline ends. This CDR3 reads CATSDPEQGRGSYNEQFF. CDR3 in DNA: TGTGCCACCAGTGATCCCGAACAGGGTCGTGGGTCCTACAATGAGCAGTTCTTC.

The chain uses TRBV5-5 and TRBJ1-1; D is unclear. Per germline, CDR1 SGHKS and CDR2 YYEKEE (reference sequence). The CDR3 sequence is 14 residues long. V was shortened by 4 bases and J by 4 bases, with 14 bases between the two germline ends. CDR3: CASSRQRESTEAFF. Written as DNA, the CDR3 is TGTGCCAGCAGCCGCCAGCGGGAGAGCACTGAAGCTTTCTTT.

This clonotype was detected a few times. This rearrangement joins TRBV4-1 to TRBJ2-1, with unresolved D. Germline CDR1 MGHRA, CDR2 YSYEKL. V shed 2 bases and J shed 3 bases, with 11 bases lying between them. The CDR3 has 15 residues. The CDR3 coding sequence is TGCGCCAGCAGCCAAAGGGCGGATCTCTACAATGAGCAGTTCTTC. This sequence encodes CASSQRADLYNEQFF.

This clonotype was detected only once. CDR3: CASSVGLGGQGKTQYF. CDR3 in DNA: TGTGCCAGCAGCGTAGGGCTGGGAGGCCAGGGAAAGACCCAGTACTTC. This chain uses TRBV9 with TRBJ2-5; D is possibly TRBD2 (6 bases). The V end lost 0 bases, the J end lost 6 bases, and 18 bases lay between the germline ends. The CDR3 has 16 residues. Per the germline V gene, CDR1 is SGDLS and CDR2 is YYNGEE. Full variable domain (outside the CDR3, taken from reference TRBV9 and TRBJ2-5): DSGVTQTPKHLITATGQRVTLRCSPRSGDLSVYWYQQSLDQGLQFLIQYYNGEERAKGNILERFSAQQFPDLHSELNLSSLELGDSALYFCASSVGLGGQGKTQYFGPGTRLLVL.

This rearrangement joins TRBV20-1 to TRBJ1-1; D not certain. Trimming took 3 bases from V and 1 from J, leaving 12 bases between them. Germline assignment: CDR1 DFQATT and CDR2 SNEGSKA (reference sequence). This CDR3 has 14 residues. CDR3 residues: CSARPAGRNTEAFF. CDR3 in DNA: TGCAGTGCTAGGCCCGCGGGTCGGAACACTGAAGCTTTCTTT.